This T cell receptor beta chain stems from a study of cytomegalovirus exposure and HLA in healthy donors. Study-wide results and caveats: Rarity marked most TCR sequences, yet some public TCRs occurred in many donors.

The CDR3 is made up of 15 amino acids. The V gene end was trimmed by 5 bases and the J gene end by 4 bases; junction bases not matched to a gene: 10. Germline CDR1 is SGHVS and CDR2 is FNYEAQ. To note about this clone: Antigen specificity is unknown.

The data were produced by immunoSEQ multiplex PCR, yet TCRdb's version contains in-frame clones alone and is incomplete. In the table there are hundreds of thousands of clones, roughly 88% of which are singletons. The sample taken for sequencing was PBMCs. The chain recombines TRBV7-6 with TRBJ1-1; 7 nucleotides agree with TRBD1. The sequence came from a woman younger than 30 in good health and CMV-seronegative. The CDR3 region has the DNA TGTGCCAGCAGCCGATTCACAGGGGACGGCACTGAAGCTTTCTTT. The encoded protein is CASSRFTGDGTEAFF.